These 24 T cell receptor beta chains originate from one sample sequenced in a study of blood T cells in healthy people across ages. A sample-barcoded 5' primer and a J-beta primer mix were used in a second PCR of roughly 7 to 11 cycles. MiXCR, applied by TCRdb to the 5' RACE reads, yields one record per CDR3 protein. The data contain about 620,000 distinct CDR3 sequences, 20% to 25% of them singletons. Specimen: blood. The receptor set was obtained from an older man in good health.

The chain couples TRBV20-1 to TRBJ2-5; 9 bases align to TRBD2. Unmatched junction bases numbered 5, after V lost 3 bases and J lost 0 bases. CDR3 length: 15 amino acids. Germline CDR1 is DFQATT and CDR2 is SNEGSKA (reference sequence). The CDR3 is CSASRLAAYQETQYF. In DNA form, the CDR3 reads TGCAGTGCTAGTCGACTAGCGGCATACCAAGAGACCCAGTACTTC.

Only a few counts were recorded for this clonotype. V gene TRBV28 combines with J gene TRBJ2-7; 9 bases map to TRBD2. CDR1 is MDHEN and CDR2 is SYDVKM in the germline V gene. Trimming cost V 6 bases and J 4 bases; bases outside gene matches: 13. This CDR3 has 16 amino acids. CDR3 loop: CASSPSGGRASYEQYF. CDR3 coding DNA: TGTGCCAGCAGCCCGAGTGGCGGGAGGGCCTCATACGAGCAGTACTTC.

As DNA, the CDR3 is TGTGCTAGTGGTTTGGTTACCAGTTATGGCTACACCTTC. Its protein is CASGLVTSYGYTF. The rearrangement uses TRBV12-5 and TRBJ1-2; unclear D gene. Germline V gene data show CDR1 as LGHNT and CDR2 as FRNRAP. Trimming pared 0 bases from V and 5 bases from J, leaving 7 bases between. This CDR3 has 13 residues. The variable domain in full, completed from reference TRBV12-5 and TRBJ1-2, reads DARVTQTPRHKVTEMGQEVTMRCQPILGHNTVFWYRQTMMQGLELLAYFRNRAPLDDSGMPKDRFSAEMPDATLATLKIQPSEPRDSAVYFCASGLVTSYGYTFGSGTRLTVV.

The table lists this clonotype with a few counts. J is TRBJ2-5 and V is TRBV6-5; no clear D. The DNA end is more similar to TRBJ2-1, so the J call may be wrong. The length of the CDR3 is 13 residues. Looked up from germline, CDR1 is MNHEY and CDR2 is SVGAGI. In DNA, the CDR3 is TGTGCCAGCAGTCCACTATCTAGAGGCGAGCAGTTCTTC. It codes for CASSPLSRGEQFF.

This clonotype has ten or more counts. This chain links TRBV15 with TRBJ1-4; D not resolved. This CDR3 is built from 14 residues. V gave up 5 bases and J gave up 3 bases, with 10 bases separating them. Germline V lookup: CDR1 LNHNV, CDR2 YYDKDF (reference sequence). The CDR3 DNA is TGTGCCACCAGCCGGAGCGGGTCTAATGAAAAACTGTTTTTT. Translating gives CATSRSGSNEKLFF. Using reference TRBV15 and TRBJ1-4 for the parts outside the CDR3, the full variable domain is DAMVIQNPRYQVTQFGKPVTLSCSQTLNHNVMYWYQQKSSQAPKLLFHYYDKDFNNEADTPDNFQSRRPNTSFCFLDIRSPGLGDTAMYLCATSRSGSNEKLFFGSGTQLSVL.

The rearrangement joins TRBV7-9 to TRBJ2-1, with 9 bases fitting TRBD2. The CDR3 is 15 residues long. V was clipped by 0 bases and J by 8 bases; unmatched bases: 5. Germline V gives CDR1 SEHNR, CDR2 FQNEAQ (reference sequence). The CDR3 DNA sequence: TGTGCCAGCAGCTTAGCTAGCGGGAGTTGGTATGAGCAGTTCTTC. It encodes CASSLASGSWYEQFF.

This sequence joins TRBV7-2 and TRBJ2-5; a possible D gene is TRBD2 (5 bases). CDR3 length equals 15 residues. Trimming left V 1 base short and J 2 bases short, with 11 bases between. Germline CDR1 is SGHTA and CDR2 is FQGNSA. CDR3 in DNA: TGTGCCAGCAGCTTAGGGTCCGGGGAACAAGAGACCCAGTACTTC. As protein: CASSLGSGEQETQYF.

For the CDR3, the DNA is TGTGCCAGCAGCCACCCGACAGGGTATGGCTACACCTTC. Protein product: CASSHPTGYGYTF. The V gene is TRBV12-3 or TRBV12-4, the J gene TRBJ1-2; 7 nucleotides agree with TRBD1. V was clipped by 6 bases and J by 5 bases; unmatched bases: 6. This CDR3 has 13 residues.

In this sample, this clonotype turned up a few times. The chain links TRBV6-2 or TRBV6-3 to TRBJ2-7, with 7 nucleotides matching TRBD1. This CDR3 is built from 18 residues. Germline V gene sequence: CDR1 MNHEY, CDR2 SVGEGT. V shed 5 bases, J shed 0 bases, and the junction held 16 bases outside the gene matches. The CDR3 loop is CASSPLPSPGQSSYEQYF. The CDR3 nucleotides are TGTGCCAGCAGTCCATTGCCCAGTCCGGGACAGAGCTCCTACGAGCAGTACTTC.

The chain joins TRBV4-3 to TRBJ2-2, with D perhaps TRBD1 (6 bases). The CDR3 is made up of 15 amino acids. Germline V lookup: CDR1 LGHNA, CDR2 YSLEER. V was trimmed by 0 bases and J by 6 bases, leaving 11 bases between them. CDR3 in DNA: TGCGCCAGCAGCCAAGAGACCCACAGGGCCGGGGAGCTGTTTTTT. Protein sequence: CASSQETHRAGELFF.

The chain joins TRBV20-1 to TRBJ2-4, with TRBD1 identical over 9 bases. J was trimmed by 7 bases and V by 1 base; bases with no gene match: 5. Germline loops: CDR1 DFQATT, CDR2 SNEGSKA (reference sequence). This CDR3 has 14 amino acids. The DNA of the CDR3 is TGCAGTGCTAGAGTCGGGACAGGGAGTAACATTCAGTACTTC. Protein: CSARVGTGSNIQYF.

The chain combines TRBV28 with TRBJ1-5; perhaps TRBD1 as D (6 bases). Germline V gene sequence: CDR1 MDHEN, CDR2 SYDVKM. Trimming pared 5 bases from V and 1 base from J, leaving 9 bases between. This CDR3 has 14 amino acids. CDR3 region: CASSGTLSNQPQHF. The CDR3 DNA is TGTGCCAGCAGTGGGACACTAAGCAATCAGCCCCAGCATTTT. Drawing the rest from reference TRBV28 and TRBJ1-5, the complete variable domain is DVKVTQSSRYLVKRTGEKVFLECVQDMDHENMFWYRQDPGLGLRLIYFSYDVKMKEKGDIPEGYSVSREKKERFSLILESASTNQTSMYLCASSGTLSNQPQHFGDGTRLSIL.

This chain links TRBV7-9 with TRBJ2-7; the D gene is possibly TRBD1 (6 bases). CDR1 SEHNR and CDR2 FQNEAQ come from the germline V gene (reference sequence). The CDR3 is 12 residues long. The V gene lost 6 bases and the J gene lost 6 bases, with 12 bases spanning the gap. CDR3 amino acids: CASRKDSPEQYF. In DNA, the CDR3 is TGTGCCAGCAGGAAGGACAGCCCCGAGCAGTACTTC.

This clonotype was counted a few times. The rearrangement links TRBV20-1 to TRBJ2-1; 8 positions agree with TRBD1. This CDR3 region has 16 residues. The germline CDR1 and CDR2 sequences are DFQATT and SNEGSKA (reference sequence). The V segment lost 5 bases and the J segment 7 bases; nucleotides outside the gene matches: 16. The CDR3 protein is CSALTSTGVGRNEQFF. The CDR3 DNA reads TGCAGTGCTCTAACCTCGACAGGGGTGGGGCGTAATGAGCAGTTCTTC.

The V gene is TRBV7-6, the J gene TRBJ2-7; 10 nucleotides agree with TRBD2. The germline V gene has CDR1 SGHVS and CDR2 FNYEAQ. The CDR3 contains 15 residues. J was trimmed by 4 bases and V by 4 bases; bases with no gene match: 7. The CDR3 sequence: CASSWGSSGSYEQYF. DNA of the CDR3: TGTGCCAGCAGCTGGGGGTCTAGCGGGAGTTACGAGCAGTACTTC. Full variable domain (remainder filled in from reference TRBV7-6 and TRBJ2-7): GAGVSQSPRYKVTKRGQDVALRCDPISGHVSLYWYRQALGQGPEFLTYFNYEAQQDKSGLPNDRFSAERPEGSISTLTIQRTEQRDSAMYRCASSWGSSGSYEQYFGPGTRLTVT.

This clonotype was found a few times. The rearrangement links TRBV25-1 to TRBJ2-5; possible D gene TRBD1, 6 bases. Trimming cost V 3 bases and J 6 bases, with 14 bases left between them. CDR3 length: 14 amino acids. Per the germline V gene, CDR1 is MGHDK and CDR2 is SYGVNS. This CDR3 is CASSDAGGPKTQYF. In DNA, the CDR3 is TGTGCCAGCAGTGACGCTGGGGGCCCGAAGACCCAGTACTTC.

A few counts support this clonotype. The CDR3 nucleotides are TGCAGTGCATATAGAGCGGATAGCTTTACAGATACGCAGTATTTT. The encoded protein is CSAYRADSFTDTQYF. The chain joins TRBV20-1 to TRBJ2-3, with D perhaps matching TRBD2 (5 bases). Germline-derived CDR1 and CDR2 are DFQATT and SNEGSKA (reference sequence). The V and J ends lost 6 bases and 3 bases respectively, with 19 bases between them. This CDR3 is 15 amino acids long.

This chain connects TRBV5-1 to TRBJ2-3, with 10 positions matching TRBD1. Trimming cost V 0 bases and J 3 bases; bases outside gene matches: 1. CDR1 and CDR2 from the germline V gene are SGHRS and YFSETQ. The CDR3 loop spans 15 amino acids. CDR3 in amino acids: CASSLGQGATDTQYF. In nucleotides, the CDR3 is TGCGCCAGCAGCTTGGGACAGGGGGCAACAGATACGCAGTATTTT.

In this sample, this clonotype turned up once. The chain links TRBV5-1 to TRBJ2-1; D is uncertain. This CDR3 is 16 amino acids long. Deletions cut 0 bases from V and 5 bases from J, with 15 bases between. CDR1 and CDR2 from the germline V gene are SGHRS and YFSETQ. The CDR3 loop is CASSLGSRTGDNEQFF. In DNA form, the CDR3 reads TGCGCCAGCAGCTTGGGTTCCAGGACCGGTGACAATGAGCAGTTCTTC.

The CDR3 bases are TGTGCCAGCAGTCTCGTGACACTGAATCAGCCCCAGCATTTT. Encoded protein: CASSLVTLNQPQHF. This sequence joins TRBV12-3 or TRBV12-4 and TRBJ1-5, with D uncertain. CDR3 size: 14 residues. The germline V and J ends were trimmed by 5 bases and 4 bases, with 12 bases remaining between them.

In its sample, this clonotype was seen a few times. The chain couples TRBV6-2 or TRBV6-3 to TRBJ2-1; 10 bases agree with TRBD2. With 4 bases clipped from V and 5 bases from J, the junction kept 5 bases outside the gene matches. Germline CDR1 reads MNHEY; CDR2 reads SVGEGT. The CDR3 contains 15 residues. In DNA form, the CDR3 reads TGTGCCAGCAGTTTTCGAGGACTAGCGGACAATGAGCAGTTCTTC. Amino acids: CASSFRGLADNEQFF.

There are many counts of this clonotype. CDR3 nucleotides: TGCGCCAGCAGCCCCGGACAGACCACAGATACGCAGTATTTT. The encoded protein is CASSPGQTTDTQYF. V usage is TRBV5-1 and J usage is TRBJ2-3; the D gene is possibly TRBD1 (6 bases). The V end lost 4 bases, the J end lost 2 bases, and 11 bases lay between the germline ends. Germline V CDR1 and CDR2: SGHRS, YFSETQ. The CDR3 consists of 14 residues.

This chain connects TRBV6-2 or TRBV6-3 to TRBJ1-2, with D uncertain. Germline V CDR1 and CDR2: MNHEY, SVGEGT. This CDR3 is built from 15 residues. V lost 5 bases and J lost 0, with 13 bases in between. CDR3 amino acids: CASSRNDRTNYGYTF. The CDR3 bases are TGTGCCAGCAGTCGTAACGACCGAACTAACTATGGCTACACCTTC.

This sequence joins TRBV7-3 and TRBJ2-1; tentatively, D is TRBD1 (5 bases). The germline V and J ends were trimmed by 5 bases and 1 base, with 15 bases remaining between them. CDR3 size: 16 residues. Germline CDR1 reads SGHTA; CDR2 reads FQGTGA. The CDR3 sequence: CASSPAVGASYNEQFF. As DNA, the CDR3 is TGTGCCAGCAGCCCTGCTGTTGGGGCGTCCTACAATGAGCAGTTCTTC.